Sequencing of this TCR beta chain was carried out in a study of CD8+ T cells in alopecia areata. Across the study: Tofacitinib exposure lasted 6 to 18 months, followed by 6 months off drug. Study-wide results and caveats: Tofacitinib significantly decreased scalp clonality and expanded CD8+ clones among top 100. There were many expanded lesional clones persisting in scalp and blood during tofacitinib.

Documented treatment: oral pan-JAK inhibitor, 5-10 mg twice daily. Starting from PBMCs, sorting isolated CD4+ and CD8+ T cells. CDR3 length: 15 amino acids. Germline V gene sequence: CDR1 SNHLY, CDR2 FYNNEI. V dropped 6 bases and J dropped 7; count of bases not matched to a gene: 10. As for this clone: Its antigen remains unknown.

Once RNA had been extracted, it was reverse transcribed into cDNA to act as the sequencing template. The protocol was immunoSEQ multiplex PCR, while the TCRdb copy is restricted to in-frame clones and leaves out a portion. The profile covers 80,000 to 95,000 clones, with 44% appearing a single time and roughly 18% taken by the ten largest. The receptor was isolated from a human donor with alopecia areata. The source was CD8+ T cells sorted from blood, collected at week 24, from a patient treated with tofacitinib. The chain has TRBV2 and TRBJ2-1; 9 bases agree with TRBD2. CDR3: CASRYLAGTFNEQFF. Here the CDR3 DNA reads TGTGCCAGCAGGTACCTAGCGGGAACTTTTAATGAGCAGTTCTTC.